The clone carrying this TCR beta chain has only one observation. Its antigen is not identified. A multiplex PCR was run with 60 Vbeta primers and 13 Jbeta primers. Sequencing was performed with immunoSEQ multiplex PCR; in TCRdb, only in-frame clones are kept and a portion is missing. The sample has about 140,000 clones, roughly 73% seen once. These data originate in a study of cytomegalovirus exposure and HLA in healthy donors. The CDR3 runs to 16 residues. Germline CDR1 and CDR2: LNHNV and YYDKDF (reference sequence). V trimming: 1 base; J trimming: 3 bases; junction bases outside the gene matches: 7. General study results and limits: Most TCR beta V segments were productive about 87% or about 30% of the time in an earlier analysis. Links to common viral pathogens appeared, in a later analysis, for several of the most significant clusters. The number of N-insertions in an Asian-associated ancestry cluster was reportedly below the approximately 690-donor mean in a later analysis.

The sequence was obtained from a man in his forties in good health and CMV-seronegative. The chain is built from TRBV15 and TRBJ2-7; TRBD1 aligns across 9 bases. Input material: PBMCs. The CDR3 DNA reads as TGTGCCACCAGCAGAGGGGGGACAGGGTTTCTCTACGAGCAGTACTTC. Translation: CATSRGGTGFLYEQYF.